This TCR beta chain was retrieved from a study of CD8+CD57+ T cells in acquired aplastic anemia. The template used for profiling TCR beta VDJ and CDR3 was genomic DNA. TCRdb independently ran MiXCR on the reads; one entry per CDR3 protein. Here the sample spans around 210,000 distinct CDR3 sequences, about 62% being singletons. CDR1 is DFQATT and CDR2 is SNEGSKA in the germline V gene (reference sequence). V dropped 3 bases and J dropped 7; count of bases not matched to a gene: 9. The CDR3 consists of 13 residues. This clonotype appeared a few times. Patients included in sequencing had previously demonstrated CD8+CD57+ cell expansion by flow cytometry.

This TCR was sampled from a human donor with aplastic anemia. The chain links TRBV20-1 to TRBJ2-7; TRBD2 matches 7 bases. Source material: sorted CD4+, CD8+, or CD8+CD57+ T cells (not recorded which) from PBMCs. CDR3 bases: TGCAGTGCTAGCGCAGGGAGGGTAGGGGAGCAGTACTTC. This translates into CSASAGRVGEQYF.